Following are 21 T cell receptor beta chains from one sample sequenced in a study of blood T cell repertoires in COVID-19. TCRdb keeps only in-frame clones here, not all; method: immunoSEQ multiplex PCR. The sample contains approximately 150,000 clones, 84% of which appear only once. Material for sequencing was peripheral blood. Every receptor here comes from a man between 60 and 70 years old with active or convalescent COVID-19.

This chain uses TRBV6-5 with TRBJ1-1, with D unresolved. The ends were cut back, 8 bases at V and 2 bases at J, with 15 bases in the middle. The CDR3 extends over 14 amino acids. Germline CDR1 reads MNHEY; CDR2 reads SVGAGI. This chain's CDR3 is CASSREATNTEAFF. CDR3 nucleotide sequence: TGTGCCAGCTCTCGGGAGGCCACTAACACTGAAGCTTTCTTT.

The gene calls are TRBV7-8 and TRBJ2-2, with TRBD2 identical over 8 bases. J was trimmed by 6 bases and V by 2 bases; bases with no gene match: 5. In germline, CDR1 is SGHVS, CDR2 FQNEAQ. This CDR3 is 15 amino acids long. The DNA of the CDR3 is TGTGCCAGCAGCTTAAGCGGGAGAGGCGCCGGGGAGCTGTTTTTT. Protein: CASSLSGRGAGELFF.

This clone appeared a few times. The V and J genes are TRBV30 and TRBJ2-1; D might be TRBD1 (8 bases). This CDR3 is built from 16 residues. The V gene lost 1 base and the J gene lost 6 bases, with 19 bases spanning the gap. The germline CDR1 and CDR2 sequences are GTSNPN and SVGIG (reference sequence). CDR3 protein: CAWSAPRTGRVNEQFF. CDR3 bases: TGTGCCTGGAGTGCCCCAAGGACAGGGAGGGTCAATGAGCAGTTCTTC.

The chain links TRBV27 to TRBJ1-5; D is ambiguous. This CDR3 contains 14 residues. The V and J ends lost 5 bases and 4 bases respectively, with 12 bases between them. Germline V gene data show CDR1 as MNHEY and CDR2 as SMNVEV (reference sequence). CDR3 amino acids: CASSPLSLNQPQHF. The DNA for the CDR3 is TGTGCCAGCAGTCCACTCTCCCTTAATCAGCCCCAGCATTTT.

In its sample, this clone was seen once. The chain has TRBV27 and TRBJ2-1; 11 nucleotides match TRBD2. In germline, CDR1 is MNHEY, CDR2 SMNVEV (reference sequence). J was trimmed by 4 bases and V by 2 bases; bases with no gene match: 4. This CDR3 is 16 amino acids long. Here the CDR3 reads CASSLAASGGYNEQFF. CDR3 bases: TGTGCCAGCAGTTTAGCCGCTAGCGGGGGGTACAATGAGCAGTTCTTC.

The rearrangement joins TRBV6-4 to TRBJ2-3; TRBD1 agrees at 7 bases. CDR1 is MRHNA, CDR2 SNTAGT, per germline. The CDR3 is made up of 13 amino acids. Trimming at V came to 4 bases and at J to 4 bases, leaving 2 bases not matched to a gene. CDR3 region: CASSAQGPDTQYF. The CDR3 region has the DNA TGTGCCAGCAGTGCACAGGGGCCAGATACGCAGTATTTT.

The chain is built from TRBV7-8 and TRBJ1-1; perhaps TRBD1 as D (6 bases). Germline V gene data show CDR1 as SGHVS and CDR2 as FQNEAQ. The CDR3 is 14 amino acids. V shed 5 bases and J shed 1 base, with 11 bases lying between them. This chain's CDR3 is CASSRMTGNTEAFF. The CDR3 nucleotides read TGTGCCAGCAGCCGGATGACAGGGAACACTGAAGCTTTCTTT.

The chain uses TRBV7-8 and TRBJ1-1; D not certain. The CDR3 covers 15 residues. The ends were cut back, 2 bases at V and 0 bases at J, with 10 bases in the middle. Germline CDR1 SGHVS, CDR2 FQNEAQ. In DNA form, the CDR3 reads TGTGCCAGCAGCTTAAGATCAGTAATGAACACTGAAGCTTTCTTT. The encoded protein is CASSLRSVMNTEAFF.

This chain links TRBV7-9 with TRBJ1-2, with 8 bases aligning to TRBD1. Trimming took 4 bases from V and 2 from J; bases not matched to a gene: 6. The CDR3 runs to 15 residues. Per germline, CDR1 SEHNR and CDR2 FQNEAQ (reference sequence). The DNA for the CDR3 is TGTGCCAGCAGCTCGACAGGGGATCGGAACTATGGCTACACCTTC. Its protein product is CASSSTGDRNYGYTF.

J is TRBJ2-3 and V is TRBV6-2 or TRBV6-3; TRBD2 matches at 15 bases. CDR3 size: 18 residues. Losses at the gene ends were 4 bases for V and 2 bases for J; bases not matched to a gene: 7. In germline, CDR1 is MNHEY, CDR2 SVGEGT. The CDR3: CASSSLRTSGRVTDTQYF. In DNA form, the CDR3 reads TGTGCCAGCAGTTCTCTTAGGACTAGCGGGAGGGTCACAGATACGCAGTATTTT.

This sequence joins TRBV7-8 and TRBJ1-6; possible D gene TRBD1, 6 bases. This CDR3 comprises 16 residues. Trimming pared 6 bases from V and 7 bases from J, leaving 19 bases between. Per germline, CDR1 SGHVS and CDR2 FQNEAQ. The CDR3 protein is CASSRSWARGNSPLHF. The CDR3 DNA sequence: TGTGCCAGCAGTCGATCTTGGGCCAGGGGAAATTCACCCCTCCACTTT.

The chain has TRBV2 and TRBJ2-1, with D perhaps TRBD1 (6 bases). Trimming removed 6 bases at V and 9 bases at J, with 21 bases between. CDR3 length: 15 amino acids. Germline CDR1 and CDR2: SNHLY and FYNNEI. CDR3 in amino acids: CASRNRVTMNSEQFF. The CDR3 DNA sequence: TGTGCCAGCAGGAACAGGGTTACTATGAACTCTGAGCAGTTCTTC. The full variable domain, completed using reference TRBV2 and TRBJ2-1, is EPEVTQTPSHQVTQMGQEVILRCVPISNHLYFYWYRQILGQKVEFLVSFYNNEISEKSEIFDDQFSVERPDGSNFTLKIRSTKLEDSAMYFCASRNRVTMNSEQFFGPGTRLTVL.

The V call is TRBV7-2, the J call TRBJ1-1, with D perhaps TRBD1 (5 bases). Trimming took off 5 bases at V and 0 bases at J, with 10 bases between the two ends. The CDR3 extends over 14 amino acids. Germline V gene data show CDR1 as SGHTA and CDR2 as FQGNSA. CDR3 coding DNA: TGTGCCAGCAGCCCCAGACAGCTGAACACTGAAGCTTTCTTT. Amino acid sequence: CASSPRQLNTEAFF.

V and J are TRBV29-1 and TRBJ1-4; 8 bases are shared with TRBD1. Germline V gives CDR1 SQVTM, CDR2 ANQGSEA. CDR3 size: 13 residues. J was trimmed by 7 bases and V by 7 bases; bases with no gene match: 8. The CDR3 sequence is CSARTGFAEKLFF. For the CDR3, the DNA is TGCAGCGCGAGGACAGGGTTTGCTGAAAAACTGTTTTTT.

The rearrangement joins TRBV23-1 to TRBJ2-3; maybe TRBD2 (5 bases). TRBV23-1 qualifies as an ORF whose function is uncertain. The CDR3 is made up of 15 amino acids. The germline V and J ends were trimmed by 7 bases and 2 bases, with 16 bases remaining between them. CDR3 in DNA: TGCGCCAGCATACCGGTCAGCGGAATCACAGATACGCAGTATTTT. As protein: CASIPVSGITDTQYF.

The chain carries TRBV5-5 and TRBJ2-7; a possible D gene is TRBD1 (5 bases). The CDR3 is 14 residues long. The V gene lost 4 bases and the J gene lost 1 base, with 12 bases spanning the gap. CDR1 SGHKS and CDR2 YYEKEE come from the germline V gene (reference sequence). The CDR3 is CASSPRTSSYEQYV. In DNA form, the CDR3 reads TGTGCCAGCAGCCCCCGGACAAGTTCCTACGAGCAGTACGTC.

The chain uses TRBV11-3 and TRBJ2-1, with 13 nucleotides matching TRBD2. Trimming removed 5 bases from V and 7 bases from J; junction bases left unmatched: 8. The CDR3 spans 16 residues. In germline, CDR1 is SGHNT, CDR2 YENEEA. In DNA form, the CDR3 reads TGTGCCAGCAGCCAGCGTGGACTAGCGGGAGTTAATGAGCAGTTCTTC. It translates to CASSQRGLAGVNEQFF.

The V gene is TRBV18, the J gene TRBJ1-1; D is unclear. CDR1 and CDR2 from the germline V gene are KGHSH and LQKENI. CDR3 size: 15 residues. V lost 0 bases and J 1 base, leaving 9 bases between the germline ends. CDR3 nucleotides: TGTGCCAGCTCACCACCTAATGGCCCGAACACTGAAGCTTTCTTT. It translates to CASSPPNGPNTEAFF.

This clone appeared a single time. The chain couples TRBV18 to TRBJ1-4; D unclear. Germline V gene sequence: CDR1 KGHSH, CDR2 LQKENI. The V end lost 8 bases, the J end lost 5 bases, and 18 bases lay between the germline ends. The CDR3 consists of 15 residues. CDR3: CASPAPGLKNEKLFF. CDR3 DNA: TGTGCCAGCCCGGCTCCGGGGTTGAAGAATGAAAAACTGTTTTTT.

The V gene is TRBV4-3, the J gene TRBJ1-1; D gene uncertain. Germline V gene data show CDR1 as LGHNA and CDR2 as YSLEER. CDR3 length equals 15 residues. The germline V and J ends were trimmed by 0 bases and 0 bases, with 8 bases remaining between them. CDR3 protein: CASSQEPAMNTEAFF. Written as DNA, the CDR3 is TGCGCCAGCAGCCAAGAGCCAGCGATGAACACTGAAGCTTTCTTT.

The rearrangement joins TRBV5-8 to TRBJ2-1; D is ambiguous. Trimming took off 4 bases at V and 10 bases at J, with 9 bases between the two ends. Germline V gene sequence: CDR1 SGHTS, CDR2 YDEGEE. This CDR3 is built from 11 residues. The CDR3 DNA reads TGTGCCAGCAGCCTCGAGGTAGAGCAGTTCTTC. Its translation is CASSLEVEQFF.